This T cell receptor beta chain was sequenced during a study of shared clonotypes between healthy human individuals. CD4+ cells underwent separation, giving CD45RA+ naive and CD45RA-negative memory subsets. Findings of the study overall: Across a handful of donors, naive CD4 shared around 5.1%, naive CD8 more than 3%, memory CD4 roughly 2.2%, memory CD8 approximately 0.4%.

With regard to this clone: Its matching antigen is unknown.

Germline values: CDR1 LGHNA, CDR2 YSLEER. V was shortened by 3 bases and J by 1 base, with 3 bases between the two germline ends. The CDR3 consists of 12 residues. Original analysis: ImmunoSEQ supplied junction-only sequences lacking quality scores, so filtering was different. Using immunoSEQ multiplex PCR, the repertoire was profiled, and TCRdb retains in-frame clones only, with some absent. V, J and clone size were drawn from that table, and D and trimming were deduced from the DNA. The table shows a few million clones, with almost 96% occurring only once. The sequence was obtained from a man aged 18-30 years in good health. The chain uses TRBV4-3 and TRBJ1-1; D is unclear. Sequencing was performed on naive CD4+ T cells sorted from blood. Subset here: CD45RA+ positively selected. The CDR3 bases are TGCGCCAGCAGCCAGTCGAACACTGAAGCTTTCTTT. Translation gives CASSQSNTEAFF.